These 25 T cell receptor beta chains were sequenced from one sample in a study of T cell responses to AZD1222 COVID-19 vaccine. Produced via immunoSEQ multiplex PCR; TCRdb's table is partial and in-frame only. The table lists some 79,000 clones, 70% to 90% of them singletons. Sequenced material: peripheral blood, taken 28 days after the second AZD1222 dose. All receptors derive from an adult who received the AZD1222 COVID-19 vaccine.

The genes are TRBV19 and TRBJ2-5, with 9 nucleotides matching TRBD2. V shed 3 bases and J 5 bases; nucleotides not matched to a gene: 19. CDR1 LNHDA and CDR2 SQIVND come from the germline V gene (reference sequence). This CDR3 has 19 amino acids. CDR3: CASSIVFARASGIEETQYF. The CDR3 DNA follows: TGTGCCAGTAGTATTGTGTTCGCGAGGGCTAGCGGGATCGAGGAGACCCAGTACTTC.

The CDR3 is CASSLAGQSEKLFF. In nucleotides, the CDR3 is TGCGCCAGCAGCTTGGCGGGACAGTCTGAAAAACTGTTTTTT. The V gene is TRBV5-1, the J gene TRBJ1-4; 7 bases fit TRBD1. This CDR3 is built from 14 residues. Germline assignment: CDR1 SGHRS and CDR2 YFSETQ. With V trimmed by 0 bases and J by 7 bases, 3 bases remained unmatched.

This clone was found once. This sequence joins TRBV4-3 and TRBJ2-4, with TRBD1 as a possible D gene (5 bases). CDR3 size: 15 residues. In germline, CDR1 is LGHNA, CDR2 YSLEER. V gave up 2 bases and J gave up 2 bases, with 10 bases separating them. The CDR3 bases are TGCGCCAGCAGCCAATACAGGATGACCAAAAACATTCAGTACTTC. Translating it yields CASSQYRMTKNIQYF.

The genes are TRBV28 and TRBJ1-2; 7 nucleotides align to TRBD1. Trimming cost V 6 bases and J 8 bases; bases outside gene matches: 3. From germline, CDR1 is MDHEN and CDR2 SYDVKM. CDR3 length equals 11 residues. Written as DNA, the CDR3 is TGTGCCAGCAGCCAGGACAGGGGCTACACCTTC. It codes for CASSQDRGYTF.

The rearrangement uses TRBV28 and TRBJ1-1; D gene unclear. The germline V gene encodes CDR1 MDHEN and CDR2 SYDVKM. The CDR3 is made up of 11 amino acids. The germline V and J ends were trimmed by 9 bases and 2 bases, with 7 bases remaining between them. CDR3 coding DNA: TGTGCCAGTAATACAAACACTGAAGCTTTCTTT. Translated: CASNTNTEAFF. The full variable domain, its missing parts supplied by reference TRBV28 and TRBJ1-1, is DVKVTQSSRYLVKRTGEKVFLECVQDMDHENMFWYRQDPGLGLRLIYFSYDVKMKEKGDIPEGYSVSREKKERFSLILESASTNQTSMYLCASNTNTEAFFGQGTRLTVV.

CDR3 region: CASRADTLNTEAFF. The CDR3, as DNA: TGCGCCAGCAGAGCCGACACGTTGAACACTGAAGCTTTCTTT. This chain uses TRBV5-1 with TRBJ1-1; D not certain. Trimming pared 5 bases from V and 0 bases from J, leaving 11 bases between. The CDR3 runs to 14 residues. Germline loops: CDR1 SGHRS, CDR2 YFSETQ.

The J gene is TRBJ1-6, the V gene TRBV4-1; D possibly corresponds to TRBD1 (5 bases). The CDR3 sequence is 14 residues long. CDR1 is MGHRA, CDR2 YSYEKL, per germline. With 0 bases removed from V and 10 bases from J, the gap between germline ends came to 10 bases. This chain's CDR3 is CASSQEAGSSPLHF. The CDR3 DNA reads TGCGCCAGCAGCCAAGAGGCAGGGAGCTCACCCCTCCACTTT.

The J gene is TRBJ2-7, the V gene TRBV19, with TRBD2 identical over 12 bases. CDR1 is LNHDA and CDR2 is SQIVND in the germline V gene (reference sequence). V dropped 6 bases and J dropped 4; count of bases not matched to a gene: 7. The CDR3 contains 15 residues. CDR3 DNA sequence: TGTGCCAGTAGCAATCTAGCGGGAGGGCTATACGAGCAGTACTTC. Encoded protein: CASSNLAGGLYEQYF. The entire variable domain, with the rest obtained from reference TRBV19 and TRBJ2-7, is as follows: DGGITQSPKYLFRKEGQNVTLSCEQNLNHDAMYWYRQDPGQGLRLIYYSQIVNDFQKGDIAEGYSVSREKKESFPLTVTSAQKNPTAFYLCASSNLAGGLYEQYFGPGTRLTVT.

The CDR3 loop reads CAWSPTTVLSPLHF. The CDR3 nucleotides read TGTGCCTGGAGTCCGACGACAGTACTCTCACCCCTCCACTTT. The V call is TRBV30, the J call TRBJ1-6, with D perhaps matching TRBD1 (5 bases). The germline V and J ends were trimmed by 2 bases and 10 bases, with 15 bases remaining between them. Germline loops: CDR1 GTSNPN, CDR2 SVGIG (reference sequence). This CDR3 is built from 14 residues.

The J gene is TRBJ2-7, the V gene TRBV30, with TRBD1 matching over 8 bases. Germline V gene data show CDR1 as GTSNPN and CDR2 as SVGIG (reference sequence). After removal of 5 bases from V and 3 bases from J, the junction contained 9 bases not matched to a gene. The CDR3 totals 14 residues. CDR3 nucleotides: TGTGCCTGGTCCCCGAACAGGGGGTTCTACGAGCAGTACTTC. Its protein product is CAWSPNRGFYEQYF.

J is TRBJ1-1 and V is TRBV11-2; D unclear. CDR1 and CDR2 (germline): SGHAT, FQNNGV. This CDR3 is built from 14 residues. With 3 bases removed from V and 0 bases from J, the gap between germline ends came to 8 bases. Here the CDR3 reads CASSFRRMNTEAFF. In nucleotides, the CDR3 is TGTGCCAGCAGCTTTCGTAGGATGAACACTGAAGCTTTCTTT.

This clone was observed a single time. The chain carries TRBV10-2 and TRBJ1-2; D is ambiguous. V shed 4 bases and J shed 3 bases, with 12 bases lying between them. Germline V gene data show CDR1 as WSHSY and CDR2 as SAAADI. This CDR3 has 14 residues. The CDR3 coding sequence is TGCGCCAGCAGTGGGGGAGTCGGTGACTATGGCTACACCTTC. This translates into CASSGGVGDYGYTF.

V is TRBV9 and J is TRBJ1-2; D not resolved. Germline assignment: CDR1 SGDLS and CDR2 YYNGEE. CDR3 length: 14 amino acids. With 1 base removed from V and 8 bases from J, the gap between germline ends came to 15 bases. The CDR3 sequence: CASSVNNPSDGYTF. The CDR3 DNA sequence: TGTGCCAGCAGCGTAAACAATCCCTCCGACGGCTACACCTTC.

The chain combines TRBV3-1 (or the pseudogene TRBV3-2) with TRBJ1-1; the D is unclear. Trimming stripped 4 bases from V and 0 bases from J, with 12 bases between. Per germline, CDR1 LGHDT and CDR2 YNNKEL (reference sequence). CDR3 length equals 15 residues. DNA for the CDR3: TGTGCCAGCAGCCTGCGGGCAAACATGAACACTGAAGCTTTCTTT. Its translation is CASSLRANMNTEAFF.

The chain employs TRBV12-3 or TRBV12-4 and TRBJ1-4; D is undetermined. The V end lost 7 bases, the J end lost 8 bases, and 8 bases lay between the germline ends. CDR3 length: 11 residues. The CDR3 region is CASMDVEKLFF. Written as DNA, the CDR3 is TGTGCCAGCATGGACGTGGAAAAACTGTTTTTT.

V gene TRBV9 combines with J gene TRBJ1-2; 12 bases match TRBD1. Germline-derived CDR1 and CDR2 are SGDLS and YYNGEE. The CDR3 is 17 residues long. Unmatched junction bases numbered 13, after V lost 4 bases and J lost 6 bases. CDR3 DNA sequence: TGTGCCAGCAGCCCCACGTCTGGGGGACAGGGGGCCGATGGCTACACCTTC. Translated: CASSPTSGGQGADGYTF.

This chain uses TRBV11-3 with TRBJ1-1; D is undetermined. The CDR3 length is 14 residues. V was trimmed by 1 base and J by 1 base, leaving 7 bases between them. The germline V gene has CDR1 SGHNT and CDR2 YENEEA. The CDR3 reads CASSLGAQNTEAFF. In DNA form, the CDR3 reads TGTGCCAGCAGCTTAGGGGCCCAGAACACTGAAGCTTTCTTT.

The chain recombines TRBV12-5 with TRBJ2-2, with no clear D. The V end was cut by 2 bases, the J end by 0 bases, with 7 bases between. CDR3 length: 15 amino acids. Germline lookup yields CDR1 LGHNT and CDR2 FRNRAP. The CDR3: CASGLLLANTGELFF. DNA for the CDR3: TGTGCTAGTGGTTTGTTGCTCGCGAACACCGGGGAGCTGTTTTTT.

This sequence joins TRBV28 and TRBJ2-7, with D possibly called TRBD1 or TRBD2 (5 bases each). CDR1 and CDR2 (germline): MDHEN, SYDVKM. The CDR3 has 17 amino acids. The V and J ends lost 1 base and 3 bases respectively, with 19 bases between them. In DNA form, the CDR3 reads TGTGCCAGCAGTTTATCCGATTGGGGGAGCGGTAACTACGAGCAGTACTTC. It is translated as CASSLSDWGSGNYEQYF.

Only a few counts were recorded for this clone. This chain joins TRBV4-1 and TRBJ2-7; TRBD2 aligns across 7 bases. CDR1 is MGHRA and CDR2 is YSYEKL in the germline V gene. The CDR3 consists of 15 residues. V shed 6 bases, J shed 0 bases, and the junction held 8 bases outside the gene matches. CDR3 coding DNA: TGCGCCAGCAGTCTAGCGGAAGCGAGCTCCTACGAGCAGTACTTC. Protein: CASSLAEASSYEQYF.

This chain connects TRBV18 to TRBJ2-7, with D perhaps matching TRBD1 (6 bases). V shed 3 bases and J shed 0 bases, with 15 bases lying between them. The CDR3 runs 16 residues. CDR1 and CDR2 (germline): KGHSH, LQKENI. CDR3 nucleotide sequence: TGTGCCAGCTCACCTCGCCCGACAGGCTTCTCCTACGAGCAGTACTTC. Protein sequence: CASSPRPTGFSYEQYF.

The rearrangement links TRBV28 to TRBJ1-5; D unclear. Germline CDR1 reads MDHEN; CDR2 reads SYDVKM. V was shortened by 3 bases and J by 0 bases, with 3 bases between the two germline ends. This CDR3 region has 13 residues. The CDR3 loop reads CASSFGSNQPQHF. Written as DNA, the CDR3 is TGTGCCAGCAGTTTCGGTAGCAATCAGCCCCAGCATTTT.

The V gene is TRBV5-8, the J gene TRBJ2-3, with a tentative D call TRBD2 (6 bases). The germline V and J ends were trimmed by 6 bases and 2 bases, with 19 bases remaining between them. This CDR3 is 16 amino acids long. Germline CDR1 is SGHTS and CDR2 is YDEGEE. CDR3 nucleotides: TGTGCCAGCACCTCCTCTGGGGGGACCGACACAGATACGCAGTATTTT. Residues: CASTSSGGTDTDTQYF.

In its sample, this clone was seen once. The chain is built from TRBV6-2 or TRBV6-3 and TRBJ1-1; unclear D gene. From germline, CDR1 is MNHEY and CDR2 SVGEGT. The CDR3 has 12 amino acids. Trimming took 5 bases from V and 11 from J, leaving 15 bases between them. The CDR3 coding sequence is TGTGCCAGCAGTCGTCGACAATGGGCGGCTTTCTTT. Residues: CASSRRQWAAFF.

CDR3 in DNA: TGTGCCAGCAGCCAAGTAGGGGCGAGTGAAAAACTGTTTTTT. As protein: CASSQVGASEKLFF. V is TRBV3-1 (or the pseudogene TRBV3-2) and J is TRBJ1-4; D is possibly TRBD1 (5 bases). V was clipped by 1 base and J by 7 bases, with 10 bases between them. This CDR3 is 14 amino acids long. Germline V gives CDR1 LGHDT, CDR2 YNNKEL (reference sequence).